This TCR beta chain was obtained from a study of identical twins. Notes on the study in general: Less excess twin sharing appeared in beta out-of-frame sequences.

TCRdb re-called the 5' RACE reads with MiXCR, one entry per CDR3 protein. The sample gives around 690,000 distinct CDR3 sequences, over 20% of which show up once; 4% to 5.5% is in the top ten. This clonotype was observed a few times. What it binds is unknown. The germline V gene has CDR1 SGHDT and CDR2 YYEEEE. V lost 6 bases to trimming and J lost 6 bases, with 6 bases between them. CDR3 length: 11 amino acids. Healthy Caucasian donors formed the entire cohort. This sample was shared with a second study, whose subject was T cells expressing NK-cell markers. That work contributes: It remained uncertain whether the expanded NKG2C+ T cell clones were specific for HCMV antigens.

This sequence was found in a young woman in good health. The gene calls are TRBV5-6 and TRBJ2-2; no firm D call. Sequenced sample: PBMCs. As DNA, the CDR3 is TGTGCCAGCATCAAGGCCGGGGAGCTGTTTTTT. Translated, it gives CASIKAGELFF.